This is a list of T cell receptor beta chains from one sample in a study of shared clonotypes between healthy human individuals. The protocol was immunoSEQ multiplex PCR, while the TCRdb copy is restricted to in-frame clones and leaves out a portion. The sample consists of millions of clones, about 94% of them appearing once. The sequencing input was naive CD8+ T cells sorted from blood. These receptors were taken from a man between 18 and 29 years old in good health. Each CDR3 is given with its conserved first and last residue. The D gene is left open where the match is weak. The size field is filled for only some rows; it gives once, few, many or a size class.

TRBD1 - TRBJ2-2 TRBV7-2 CASSQPATGYGELFF TGTGCCAGCAGCCAACCTGCGACAGGGTACGGGGAGCTGTTTTTT
- - TRBJ2-3 TRBV7-9 CASSPPVSDTQYF TGTGCCAGCAGCCCCCCCGTTTCAGATACGCAGTATTTT
- - TRBJ1-6 TRBV6-5 CASSPLLSYNSPLHF TGTGCCAGCAGCCCTCTCCTATCCTATAATTCACCCCTCCACTTT
- - TRBJ2-1 TRBV5-1 CASSLAGYVYNEQFF TGCGCCAGCAGCTTGGCTGGATACGTCTACAATGAGCAGTTCTTC
TRBD2 - TRBJ2-1 TRBV27 CAVRLADNEQFF TGTGCCGTCCGACTAGCGGACAATGAGCAGTTCTTC
TRBD2 - TRBJ2-7 TRBV28 CASSPSVTSGSYEQYF TGTGCCAGCAGCCCCTCCGTGACTAGCGGATCCTACGAGCAGTACTTC
- - TRBJ1-3 TRBV7-9 CASSLWSGEGNTIYF TGTGCCAGCAGCTTATGGAGTGGTGAGGGAAACACCATATATTTT
TRBD2 - TRBJ2-2 TRBV9 CASSSGGASTGELFF TGTGCCAGCAGCAGCGGGGGGGCTAGCACCGGGGAGCTGTTTTTT
TRBD1 - TRBJ1-2 TRBV19 CASSIGGQARGYTF TGTGCCAGTAGTATAGGGGGACAGGCGCGCGGCTACACCTTC
TRBD2 - TRBJ2-3 TRBV5-6 CASSLGAGGLGDTDTQYF TGTGCCAGCAGCTTGGGAGCGGGAGGGCTTGGGGACACAGATACGCAGTATTTT
- - TRBJ1-6 TRBV28 CASSPLFPSSYNSPLHF TGTGCCAGCAGTCCCCTTTTCCCGAGCTCCTATAATTCACCCCTCCACTTT
TRBD2 - TRBJ2-1 TRBV10-3 CAIRGLAGTYNEQFF TGTGCCATCAGGGGACTAGCGGGAACCTACAATGAGCAGTTCTTC
- once TRBJ2-3 TRBV4-3 CASSHSVGDTQYF TGCGCCAGCAGCCATTCAGTAGGAGATACGCAGTATTTT
TRBD2 - TRBJ2-7 TRBV13 CASSFSGGDSGEQYF TGTGCCAGCAGCTTTAGCGGGGGGGATTCGGGCGAGCAGTACTTC
- - TRBJ2-4 TRBV7-9 CASSLGGENIQYF TGTGCCAGCAGCTTGGGCGGGGAAAACATTCAGTACTTC
- - TRBJ1-5 TRBV7-9 CASSLDVNQPQHF TGTGCCAGCAGCTTAGACGTGAATCAGCCCCAGCATTTT
TRBD1 - TRBJ2-7 TRBV5-4 CASSLGTGGTYEQYF TGTGCCAGCAGCTTAGGGACAGGGGGAACCTACGAGCAGTACTTC
- - TRBJ2-5 TRBV30 CAWSVMGAETQYF TGTGCCTGGAGTGTCATGGGGGCAGAGACCCAGTACTTC
TRBD2 - TRBJ2-7 TRBV4-1 CASSQELASGAMEQYF TGCGCCAGCAGCCAAGAACTGGCTAGCGGGGCGATGGAGCAGTACTTC
- - TRBJ2-2 TRBV7-9 CASSPRTENTGELFF TGTGCCAGCAGCCCGCGAACAGAGAACACCGGGGAGCTGTTTTTT